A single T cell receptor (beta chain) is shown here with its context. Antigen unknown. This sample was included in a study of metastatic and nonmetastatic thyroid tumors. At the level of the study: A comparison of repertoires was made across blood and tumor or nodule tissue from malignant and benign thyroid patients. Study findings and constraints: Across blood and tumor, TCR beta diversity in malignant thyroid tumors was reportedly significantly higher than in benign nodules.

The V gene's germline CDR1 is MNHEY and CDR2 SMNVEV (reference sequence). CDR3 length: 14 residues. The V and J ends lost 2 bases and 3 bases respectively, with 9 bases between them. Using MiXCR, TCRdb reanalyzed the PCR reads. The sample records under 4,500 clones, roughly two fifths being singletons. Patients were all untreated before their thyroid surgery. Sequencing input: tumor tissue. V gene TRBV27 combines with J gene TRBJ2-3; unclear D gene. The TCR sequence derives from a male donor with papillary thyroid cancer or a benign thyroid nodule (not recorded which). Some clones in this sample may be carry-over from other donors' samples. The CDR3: CASSLPPSTDTQYF. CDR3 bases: TGTGCCAGCAGTTTACCCCCCTCGACAGATACGCAGTATTTT.